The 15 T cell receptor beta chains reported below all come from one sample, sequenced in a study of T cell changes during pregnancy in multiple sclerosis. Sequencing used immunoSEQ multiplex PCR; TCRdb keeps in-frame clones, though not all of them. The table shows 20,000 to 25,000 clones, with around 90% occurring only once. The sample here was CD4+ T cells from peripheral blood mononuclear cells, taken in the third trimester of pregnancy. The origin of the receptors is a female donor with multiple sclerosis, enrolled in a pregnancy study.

CDR3 amino acids: CASSEDYEEKLFF. The CDR3 DNA reads TGCGCCAGCAGTGAGGACTACGAGGAAAAACTGTTTTTT. The rearrangement uses TRBV5-1 and TRBJ1-4; D is undetermined. Germline assignment: CDR1 SGHRS and CDR2 YFSETQ. The CDR3 covers 13 residues. V lost 5 bases to trimming and J lost 8 bases, with 13 bases between them.

The CDR3 DNA reads TGTGCCGGTCGATACCGGGACAGGGAAAGAAACACCATATATTTT. Protein product: CAGRYRDRERNTIYF. The chain carries TRBV30 and TRBJ1-3; TRBD1 agrees at 9 bases. CDR1 and CDR2 (germline): GTSNPN, SVGIG (reference sequence). This CDR3 spans 15 amino acids. With 8 bases clipped from V and 5 bases from J, the junction kept 13 bases outside the gene matches.

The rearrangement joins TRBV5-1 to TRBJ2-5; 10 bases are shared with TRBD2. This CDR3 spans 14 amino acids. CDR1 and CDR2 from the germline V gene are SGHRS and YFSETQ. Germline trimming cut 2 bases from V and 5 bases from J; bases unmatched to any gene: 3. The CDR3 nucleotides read TGCGCCAGCAGCTTAAAACTAGCGGGGGAGACCCAGTACTTC. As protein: CASSLKLAGETQYF.

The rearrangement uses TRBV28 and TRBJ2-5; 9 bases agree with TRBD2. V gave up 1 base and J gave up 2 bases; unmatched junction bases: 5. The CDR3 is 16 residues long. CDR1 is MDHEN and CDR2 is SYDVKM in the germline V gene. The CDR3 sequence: CASSLSASGDQETQYF. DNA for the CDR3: TGTGCCAGCAGTTTATCGGCTAGCGGGGATCAAGAGACCCAGTACTTC.

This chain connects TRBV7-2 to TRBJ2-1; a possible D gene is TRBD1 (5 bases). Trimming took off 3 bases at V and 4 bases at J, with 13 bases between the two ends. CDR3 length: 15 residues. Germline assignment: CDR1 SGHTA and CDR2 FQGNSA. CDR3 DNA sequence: TGTGCCAGCAGCTTGGGGCCAATCGAGTACAATGAGCAGTTCTTC. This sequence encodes CASSLGPIEYNEQFF.

CDR3 DNA sequence: TGCGCCAGCAGCCAAGGGGGCCGACAGGGGACCTTGAACACTGAAGCTTTCTTT. It codes for CASSQGGRQGTLNTEAFF. The chain combines TRBV4-1 with TRBJ1-1, with 8 nucleotides matching TRBD1. Per germline, CDR1 MGHRA and CDR2 YSYEKL. The CDR3 is 18 amino acids. J was trimmed by 0 bases and V by 1 base; bases with no gene match: 10.

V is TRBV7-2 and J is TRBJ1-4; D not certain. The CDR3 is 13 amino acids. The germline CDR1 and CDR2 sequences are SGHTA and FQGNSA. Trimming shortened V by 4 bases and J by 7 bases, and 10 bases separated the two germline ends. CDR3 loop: CASSYTQAEKLFF. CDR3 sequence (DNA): TGTGCCAGCAGCTACACCCAGGCTGAAAAACTGTTTTTT.

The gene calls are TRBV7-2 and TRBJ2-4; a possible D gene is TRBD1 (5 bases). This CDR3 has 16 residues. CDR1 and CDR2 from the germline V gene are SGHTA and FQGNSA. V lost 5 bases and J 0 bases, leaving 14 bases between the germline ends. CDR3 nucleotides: TGTGCCAGCAGCCCACGAGACAGCAAAGCCAAAAACATTCAGTACTTC. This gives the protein CASSPRDSKAKNIQYF.

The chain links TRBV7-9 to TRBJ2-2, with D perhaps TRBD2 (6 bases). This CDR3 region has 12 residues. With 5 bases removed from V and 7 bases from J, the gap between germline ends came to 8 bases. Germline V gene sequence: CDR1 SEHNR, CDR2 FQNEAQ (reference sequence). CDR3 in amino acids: CASSETSGELFF. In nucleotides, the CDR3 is TGTGCCAGCAGCGAGACTAGCGGGGAGCTGTTTTTT.

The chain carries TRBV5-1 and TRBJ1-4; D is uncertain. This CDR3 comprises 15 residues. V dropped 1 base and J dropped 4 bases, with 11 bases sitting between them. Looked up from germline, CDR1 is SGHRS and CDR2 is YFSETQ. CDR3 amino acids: CASSLLSGSNEKLFF. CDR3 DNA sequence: TGCGCCAGCAGCTTGCTTTCCGGGAGTAATGAAAAACTGTTTTTT.

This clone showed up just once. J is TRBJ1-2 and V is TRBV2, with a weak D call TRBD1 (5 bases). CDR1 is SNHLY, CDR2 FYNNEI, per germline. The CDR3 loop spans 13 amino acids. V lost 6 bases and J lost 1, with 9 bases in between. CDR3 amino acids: CASSEDINYGYTF. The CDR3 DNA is TGTGCCAGCAGCGAGGACATTAACTATGGCTACACCTTC.

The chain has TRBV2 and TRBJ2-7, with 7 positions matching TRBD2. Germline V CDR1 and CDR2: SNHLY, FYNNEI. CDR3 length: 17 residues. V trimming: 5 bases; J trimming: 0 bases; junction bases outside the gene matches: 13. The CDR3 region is CASSRRLTGGISYEQYF. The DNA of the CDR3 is TGTGCCAGCAGTAGGCGATTGACCGGGGGGATCTCCTACGAGCAGTACTTC.

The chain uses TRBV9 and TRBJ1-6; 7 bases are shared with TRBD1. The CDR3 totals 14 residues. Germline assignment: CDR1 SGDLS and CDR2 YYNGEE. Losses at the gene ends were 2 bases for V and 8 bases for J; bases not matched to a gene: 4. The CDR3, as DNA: TGTGCCAGCAGCGTCACAGGGGCAGATTCACCCCTCCACTTT. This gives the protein CASSVTGADSPLHF.

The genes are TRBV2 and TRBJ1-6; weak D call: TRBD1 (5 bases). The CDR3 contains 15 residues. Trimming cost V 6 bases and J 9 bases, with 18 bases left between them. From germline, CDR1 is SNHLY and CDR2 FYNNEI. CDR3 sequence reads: CASREGQASGSPLHF. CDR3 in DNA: TGTGCCAGCAGGGAGGGGCAGGCGTCGGGTTCACCCCTCCACTTT.

DNA for the CDR3: TGTGCCAGCAGCAAAGCAAATGACAGGGTTAGGGGCTACACCTTC. Translated, it gives CASSKANDRVRGYTF. The chain combines TRBV21-1 with TRBJ1-2; TRBD1, the table's D call, lacks a check against the DNA. TRBV21-1 is shown as a pseudogene. The CDR3 length is 15 residues.